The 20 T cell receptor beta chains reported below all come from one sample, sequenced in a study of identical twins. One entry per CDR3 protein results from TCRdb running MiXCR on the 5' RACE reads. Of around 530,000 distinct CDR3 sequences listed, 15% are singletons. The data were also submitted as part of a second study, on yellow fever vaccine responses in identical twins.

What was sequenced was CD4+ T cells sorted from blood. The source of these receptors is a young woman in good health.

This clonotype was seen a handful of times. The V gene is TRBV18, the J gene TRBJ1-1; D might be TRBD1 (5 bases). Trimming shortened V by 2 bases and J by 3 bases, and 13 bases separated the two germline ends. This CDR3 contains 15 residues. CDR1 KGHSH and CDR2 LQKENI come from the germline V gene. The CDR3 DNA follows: TGTGCCAGCTCACCAATTGAGGGGTTTGACACTGAAGCTTTCTTT. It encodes CASSPIEGFDTEAFF. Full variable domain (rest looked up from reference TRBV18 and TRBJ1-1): NAGVMQNPRHLVRRRGQEARLRCSPMKGHSHVYWYRQLPEEGLKFMVYLQKENIIDESGMPKERFSAEFPKEGPSILRIQQVVRGDSAAYFCASSPIEGFDTEAFFGQGTRLTVV.

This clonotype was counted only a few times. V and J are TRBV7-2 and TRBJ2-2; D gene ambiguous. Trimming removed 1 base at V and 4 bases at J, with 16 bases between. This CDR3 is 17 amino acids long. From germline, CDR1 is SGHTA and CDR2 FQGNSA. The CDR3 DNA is TGTGCCAGCAGCTTAGGTGTAACGGTCCGTCGCACCGGGGAGCTGTTTTTT. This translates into CASSLGVTVRRTGELFF.

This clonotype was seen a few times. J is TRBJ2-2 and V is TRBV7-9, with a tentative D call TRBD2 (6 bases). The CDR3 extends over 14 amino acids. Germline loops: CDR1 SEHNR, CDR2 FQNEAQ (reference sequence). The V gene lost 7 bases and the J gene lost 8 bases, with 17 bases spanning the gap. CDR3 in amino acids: CASTRPSGVGELFF. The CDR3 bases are TGTGCCAGCACCCGTCCCTCGGGGGTTGGGGAGCTGTTTTTT.

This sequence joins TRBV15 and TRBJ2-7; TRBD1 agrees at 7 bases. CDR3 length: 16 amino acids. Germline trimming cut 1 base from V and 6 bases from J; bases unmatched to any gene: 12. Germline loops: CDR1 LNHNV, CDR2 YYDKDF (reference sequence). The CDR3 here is CATSRAATGKLVEQYF. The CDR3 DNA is TGTGCCACCAGCAGAGCCGCGACAGGGAAACTGGTCGAGCAGTACTTC.

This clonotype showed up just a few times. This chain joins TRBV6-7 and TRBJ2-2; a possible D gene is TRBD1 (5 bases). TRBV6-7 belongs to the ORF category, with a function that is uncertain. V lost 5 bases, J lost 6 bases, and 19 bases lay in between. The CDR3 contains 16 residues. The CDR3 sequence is CASSVNHSGKAGELFF. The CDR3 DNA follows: TGTGCCAGCAGTGTAAACCATTCAGGGAAGGCCGGGGAGCTGTTTTTT.

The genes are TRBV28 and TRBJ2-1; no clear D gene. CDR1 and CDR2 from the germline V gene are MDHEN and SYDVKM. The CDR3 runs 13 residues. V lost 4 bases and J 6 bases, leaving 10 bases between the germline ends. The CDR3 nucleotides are TGTGCCAGCAGTTCCCCCCCGGGCAATGAGCAGTTCTTC. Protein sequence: CASSSPPGNEQFF.

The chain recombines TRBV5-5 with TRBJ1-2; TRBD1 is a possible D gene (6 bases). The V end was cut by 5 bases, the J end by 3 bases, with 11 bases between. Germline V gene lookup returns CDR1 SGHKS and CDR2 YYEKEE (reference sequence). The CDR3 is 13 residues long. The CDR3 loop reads CASSYREYYGYTF. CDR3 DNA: TGTGCCAGCAGTTACAGGGAATACTATGGCTACACCTTC.

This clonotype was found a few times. The CDR3 DNA sequence: TGTGCCAGTGCCATAGGGGGGCGGATAGTAAATGAGCAGTTCTTC. This codes for CASAIGGRIVNEQFF. J is TRBJ2-1 and V is TRBV7-8; the D gene could be TRBD1 or TRBD2 (6 bases each). CDR1 and CDR2 from the germline V gene are SGHVS and FQNEAQ. V was pared by 9 bases and J by 7 bases, with 22 bases between. The CDR3 contains 15 residues.

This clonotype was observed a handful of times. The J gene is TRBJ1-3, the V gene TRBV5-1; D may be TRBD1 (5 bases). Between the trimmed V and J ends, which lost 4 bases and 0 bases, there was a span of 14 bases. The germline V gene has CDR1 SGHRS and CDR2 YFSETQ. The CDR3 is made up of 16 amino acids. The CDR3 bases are TGCGCCAGCAGCAGTACCGGGACGGCCTCTGGAAACACCATATATTTT. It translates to CASSSTGTASGNTIYF.

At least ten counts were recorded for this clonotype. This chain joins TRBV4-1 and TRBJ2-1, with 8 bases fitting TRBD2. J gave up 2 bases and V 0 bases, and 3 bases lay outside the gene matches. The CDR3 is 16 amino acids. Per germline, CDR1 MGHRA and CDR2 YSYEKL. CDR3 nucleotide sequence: TGCGCCAGCAGCCAAGAACGGGGGGGCGCCTACAATGAGCAGTTCTTC. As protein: CASSQERGGAYNEQFF.

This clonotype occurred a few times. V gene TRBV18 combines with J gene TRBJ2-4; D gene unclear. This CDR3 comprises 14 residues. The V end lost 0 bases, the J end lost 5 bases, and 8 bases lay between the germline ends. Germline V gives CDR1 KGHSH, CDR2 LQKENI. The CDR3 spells CASSPPSNQNIQYF. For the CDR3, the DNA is TGTGCCAGCTCACCACCATCCAACCAAAACATTCAGTACTTC.

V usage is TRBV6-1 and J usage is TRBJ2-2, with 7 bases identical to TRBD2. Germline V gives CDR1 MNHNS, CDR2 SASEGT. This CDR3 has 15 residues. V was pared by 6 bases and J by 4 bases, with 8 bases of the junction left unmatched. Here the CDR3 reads CASSDAGAGTGELFF. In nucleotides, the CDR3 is TGTGCCAGCAGCGACGCGGGAGCGGGCACCGGGGAGCTGTTTTTT.

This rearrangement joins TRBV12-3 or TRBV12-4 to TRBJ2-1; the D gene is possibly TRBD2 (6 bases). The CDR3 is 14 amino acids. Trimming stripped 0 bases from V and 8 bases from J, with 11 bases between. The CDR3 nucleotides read TGTGCCAGCAGTTTAGCAACTAGCCGGGATGAGCAGTTCTTC. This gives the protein CASSLATSRDEQFF.

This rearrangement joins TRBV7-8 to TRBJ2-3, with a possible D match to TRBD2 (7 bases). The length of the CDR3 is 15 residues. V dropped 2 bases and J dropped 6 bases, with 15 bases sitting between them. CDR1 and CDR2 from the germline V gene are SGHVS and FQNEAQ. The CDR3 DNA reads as TGTGCCAGCAGCTTATCGGGGGGCACCCTGGATACGCAGTATTTT. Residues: CASSLSGGTLDTQYF.

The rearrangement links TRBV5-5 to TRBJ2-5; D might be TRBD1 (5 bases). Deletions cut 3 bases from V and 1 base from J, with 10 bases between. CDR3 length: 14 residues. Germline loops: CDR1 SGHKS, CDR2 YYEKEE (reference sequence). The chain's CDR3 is CASSWAGFQETQYF. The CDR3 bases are TGTGCCAGCAGCTGGGCAGGGTTCCAAGAGACCCAGTACTTC.

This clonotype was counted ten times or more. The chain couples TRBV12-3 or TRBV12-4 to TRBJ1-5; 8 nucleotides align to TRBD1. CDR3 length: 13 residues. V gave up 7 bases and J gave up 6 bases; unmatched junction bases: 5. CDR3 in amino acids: CASTGQGPQPQHF. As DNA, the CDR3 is TGTGCCAGCACCGGACAGGGACCTCAGCCCCAGCATTTT.

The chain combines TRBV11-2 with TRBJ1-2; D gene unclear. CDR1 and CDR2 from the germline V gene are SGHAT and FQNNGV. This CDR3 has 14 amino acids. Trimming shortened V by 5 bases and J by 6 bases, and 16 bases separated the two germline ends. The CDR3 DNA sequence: TGTGCCAGCAGCCCGAGATCGGACGGTGATGGCTACACCTTC. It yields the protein CASSPRSDGDGYTF.

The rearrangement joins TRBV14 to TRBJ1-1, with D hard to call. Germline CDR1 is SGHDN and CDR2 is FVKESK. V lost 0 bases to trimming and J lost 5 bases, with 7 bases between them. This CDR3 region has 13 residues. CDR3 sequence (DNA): TGTGCCAGCAGCCAAGATCTTGGTACTGAAGCTTTCTTT. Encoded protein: CASSQDLGTEAFF.

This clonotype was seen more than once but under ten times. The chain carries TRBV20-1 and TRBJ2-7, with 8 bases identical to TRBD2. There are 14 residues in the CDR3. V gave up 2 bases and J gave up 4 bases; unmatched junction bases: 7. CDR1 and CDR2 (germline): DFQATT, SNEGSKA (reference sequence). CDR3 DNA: TGCAGTGCTAGAAGGGCGGGGGGAATATACGAGCAGTACGTC. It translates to CSARRAGGIYEQYV.

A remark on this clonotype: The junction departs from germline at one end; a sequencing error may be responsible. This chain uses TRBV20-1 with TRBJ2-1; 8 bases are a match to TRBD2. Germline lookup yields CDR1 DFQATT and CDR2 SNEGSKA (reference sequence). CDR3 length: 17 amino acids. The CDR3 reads CCARDYSGDISYNEQFF. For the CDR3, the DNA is TGCTGTGCTAGAGATTATAGCGGGGATATCTCCTACAATGAGCAGTTCTTC.